This T cell receptor (beta chain) was observed in a study of T cell repertoires in ileal Crohn's disease. Overall study context: Operated complications were stricturing disease (roughly 60%) and penetrating disease (around 40%). Study-wide results and caveats: Active smokers at surgery had more clonal expansions than non-smokers. Compared with CD4 T cells, sorted CD8 cells carried more expanded clones.

The CDR3 contains 19 residues. Germline loops: CDR1 KGHSH, CDR2 LQKENI. V lost 8 bases to trimming and J lost 2 bases, with 29 bases between them. Approximately 500 nanograms of biopsy DNA per sample underwent TCRB immunosequencing. Clones were read by immunoSEQ multiplex PCR, and TCRdb kept only the in-frame ones, dropping some. The table lists 15,000 or so clones, 93% of them singletons. As concerns this clone: What it binds is not known. The same CDR3 is also encoded by other DNA sequences in this sample.

The chain has TRBV18 and TRBJ2-3; maybe TRBD2 (7 bases). The specimen was ileal tissue. The sequence came from an adult with Crohn's disease. CDR3 nucleotides: TGTGCCAGCGGACCACGAAGAGTGGGAGGGGGGGCTCCCACAGATACGCAGTATTTT. It yields the protein CASGPRRVGGGAPTDTQYF.